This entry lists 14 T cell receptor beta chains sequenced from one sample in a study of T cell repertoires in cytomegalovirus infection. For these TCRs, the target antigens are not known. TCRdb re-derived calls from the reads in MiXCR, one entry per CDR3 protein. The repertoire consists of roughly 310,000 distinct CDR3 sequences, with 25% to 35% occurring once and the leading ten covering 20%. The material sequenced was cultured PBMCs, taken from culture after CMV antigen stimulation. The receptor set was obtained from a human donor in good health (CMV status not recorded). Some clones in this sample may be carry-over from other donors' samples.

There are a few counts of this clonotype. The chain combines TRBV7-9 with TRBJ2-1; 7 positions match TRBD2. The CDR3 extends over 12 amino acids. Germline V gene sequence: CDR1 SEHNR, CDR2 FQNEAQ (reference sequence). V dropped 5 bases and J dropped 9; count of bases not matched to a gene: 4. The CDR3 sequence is CASSAGGTEQFF. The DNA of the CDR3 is TGTGCCAGCAGCGCCGGGGGGACTGAGCAGTTCTTC. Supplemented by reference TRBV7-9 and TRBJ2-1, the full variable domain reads DTGVSQNPRHKITKRGQNVTFRCDPISEHNRLYWYRQTLGQGPEFLTYFQNEAQLEKSRLLSDRFSAERPKGSFSTLEIQRTEQGDSAMYLCASSAGGTEQFFGPGTRLTVL.

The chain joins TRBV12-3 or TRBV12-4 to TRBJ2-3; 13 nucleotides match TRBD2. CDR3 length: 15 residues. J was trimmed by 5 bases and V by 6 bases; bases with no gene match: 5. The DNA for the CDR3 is TGTGCCAGCAGCGGGACTAGCGGGACGAGAGATACGCAGTATTTT. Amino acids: CASSGTSGTRDTQYF.

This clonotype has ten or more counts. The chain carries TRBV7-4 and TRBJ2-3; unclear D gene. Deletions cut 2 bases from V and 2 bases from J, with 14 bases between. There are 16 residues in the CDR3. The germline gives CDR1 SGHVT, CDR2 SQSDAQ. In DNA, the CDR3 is TGTGCCAGCAGCTTAAAAGGACCTACTTCCACAGATACGCAGTATTTT. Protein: CASSLKGPTSTDTQYF.

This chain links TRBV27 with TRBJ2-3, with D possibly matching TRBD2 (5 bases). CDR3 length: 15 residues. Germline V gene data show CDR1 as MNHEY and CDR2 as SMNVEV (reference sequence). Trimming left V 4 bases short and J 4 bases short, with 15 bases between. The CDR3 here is CASSSELSRADTQYF. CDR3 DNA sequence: TGTGCCAGCAGTTCCGAACTCTCGAGGGCAGATACGCAGTATTTT.

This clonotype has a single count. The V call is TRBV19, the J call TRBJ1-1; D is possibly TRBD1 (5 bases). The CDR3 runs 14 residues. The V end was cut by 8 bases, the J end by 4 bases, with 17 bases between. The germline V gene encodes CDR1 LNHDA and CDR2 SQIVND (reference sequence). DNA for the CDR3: TGTGCCAGTCGTTGGGGCAGCCGGCCCACTGAAGCTTTCTTT. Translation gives CASRWGSRPTEAFF.

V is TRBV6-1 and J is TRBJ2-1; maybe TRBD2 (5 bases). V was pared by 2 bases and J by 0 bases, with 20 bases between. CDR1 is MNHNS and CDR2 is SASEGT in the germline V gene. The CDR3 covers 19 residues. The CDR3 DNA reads TGTGCCAGCAGTGAATGGGGTAGCGTGTCATTCAGCTCCTACAATGAGCAGTTCTTC. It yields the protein CASSEWGSVSFSSYNEQFF.

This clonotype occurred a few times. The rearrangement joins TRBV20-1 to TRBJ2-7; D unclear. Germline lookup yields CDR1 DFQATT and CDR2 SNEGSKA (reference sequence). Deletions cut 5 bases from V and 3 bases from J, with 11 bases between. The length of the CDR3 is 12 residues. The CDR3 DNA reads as TGCAGTGCTGAGCGACATCTCTACGAGCAGTACTTC. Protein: CSAERHLYEQYF.

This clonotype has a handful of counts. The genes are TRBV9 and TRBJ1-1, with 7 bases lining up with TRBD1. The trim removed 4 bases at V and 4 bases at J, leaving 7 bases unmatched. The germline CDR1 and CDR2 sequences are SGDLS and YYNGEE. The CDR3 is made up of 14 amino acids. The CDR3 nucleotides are TGTGCCAGCAGCCTAGGACAGGCCCGCACTGAAGCTTTCTTT. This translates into CASSLGQARTEAFF.

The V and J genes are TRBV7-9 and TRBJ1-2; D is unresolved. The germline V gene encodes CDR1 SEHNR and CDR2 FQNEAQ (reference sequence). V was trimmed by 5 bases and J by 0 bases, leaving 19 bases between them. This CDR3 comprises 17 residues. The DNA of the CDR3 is TGTGCCAGCAGCCAATCTGTAGGACGGAGCCCTAACTATGGCTACACCTTC. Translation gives CASSQSVGRSPNYGYTF.

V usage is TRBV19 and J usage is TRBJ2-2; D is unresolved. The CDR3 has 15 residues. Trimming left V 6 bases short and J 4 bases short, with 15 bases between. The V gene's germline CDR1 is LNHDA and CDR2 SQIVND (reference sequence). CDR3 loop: CASSSFRPSTGELFF. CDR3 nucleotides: TGTGCCAGTAGCTCATTCCGGCCCTCCACCGGGGAGCTGTTTTTT. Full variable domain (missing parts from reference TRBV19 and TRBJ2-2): DGGITQSPKYLFRKEGQNVTLSCEQNLNHDAMYWYRQDPGQGLRLIYYSQIVNDFQKGDIAEGYSVSREKKESFPLTVTSAQKNPTAFYLCASSSFRPSTGELFFGEGSRLTVL.

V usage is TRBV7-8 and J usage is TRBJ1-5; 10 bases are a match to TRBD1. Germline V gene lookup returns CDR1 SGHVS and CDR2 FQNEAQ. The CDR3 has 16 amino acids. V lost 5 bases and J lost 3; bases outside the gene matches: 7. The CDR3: CASSALGQGINQPQHF. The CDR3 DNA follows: TGTGCCAGCAGCGCGTTGGGACAGGGGATCAATCAGCCCCAGCATTTT.

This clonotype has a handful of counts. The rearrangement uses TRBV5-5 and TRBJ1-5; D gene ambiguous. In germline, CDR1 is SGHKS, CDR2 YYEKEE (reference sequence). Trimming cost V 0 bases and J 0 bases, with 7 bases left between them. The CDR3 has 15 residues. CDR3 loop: CASSLAVGSNQPQHF. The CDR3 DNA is TGTGCCAGCAGCTTGGCGGTGGGTAGCAATCAGCCCCAGCATTTT. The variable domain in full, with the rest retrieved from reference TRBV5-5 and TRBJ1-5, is DAGVTQSPTHLIKTRGQQVTLRCSPISGHKSVSWYQQVLGQGPQFIFQYYEKEERGRGNFPDRFSARQFPNYSSELNVNALLLGDSALYLCASSLAVGSNQPQHFGDGTRLSIL.

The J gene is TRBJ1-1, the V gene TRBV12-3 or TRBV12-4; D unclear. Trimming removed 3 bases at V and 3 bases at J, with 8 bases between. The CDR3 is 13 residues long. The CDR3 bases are TGTGCCAGCAGTTTTGGGTGGGACACTGAAGCTTTCTTT. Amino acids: CASSFGWDTEAFF.

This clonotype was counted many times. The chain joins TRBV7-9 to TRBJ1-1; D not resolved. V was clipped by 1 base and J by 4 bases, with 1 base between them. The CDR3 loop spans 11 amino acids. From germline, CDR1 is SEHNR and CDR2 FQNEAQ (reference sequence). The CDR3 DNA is TGTGCCAGCAGCTTAGGCACTGAAGCTTTCTTT. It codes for CASSLGTEAFF.